The 28 T cell receptor beta chains below all came from one sample that was sequenced in a study of CD8 T cells in ankylosing spondylitis. TCRdb redid the calling of the 5' RACE reads with MiXCR, one entry per CDR3 protein. The data contain 350,000 to 550,000 distinct CDR3 sequences, about 25% of them seen just once; the ten biggest clones take up about 0.9%. The antigens these receptors bind are not known. Study-wide results and caveats: A TCR beta motif of eight highly homologous variants appeared characteristic of ankylosing spondylitis blood.

Sequences were obtained from blood, either unsorted or a sorted T cell fraction (not recorded which). These receptor sequences come from a male donor with ankylosing spondylitis.

This chain uses TRBV12-3 or TRBV12-4 with TRBJ1-3, with D unclear. The CDR3 covers 15 residues. Deletions cut 0 bases from V and 0 bases from J, with 6 bases between. The CDR3: CASSLAQDSGNTIYF. The CDR3 DNA sequence: TGTGCCAGCAGTTTAGCGCAGGACTCTGGAAACACCATATATTTT.

The chain couples TRBV30 to TRBJ2-1; 9 bases match TRBD2. CDR1 and CDR2 from the germline V gene are GTSNPN and SVGIG (reference sequence). This CDR3 contains 14 residues. The V gene end was trimmed by 4 bases and the J gene end by 0 bases; junction bases not matched to a gene: 1. DNA of the CDR3: TGTGCCTGGATTAGCGGGAGCTCCTACAATGAGCAGTTCTTC. Amino acids: CAWISGSSYNEQFF.

There are a few counts of this clonotype. CDR3 sequence reads: CSAPTAGGGKTQYF. The CDR3, as DNA: TGCAGTGCCCCTACGGCGGGAGGGGGAAAGACCCAGTACTTC. The V gene is TRBV20-1, the J gene TRBJ2-5, with 9 bases identical to TRBD2. Germline trimming cut 6 bases from V and 6 bases from J; bases unmatched to any gene: 11. There are 14 residues in the CDR3. CDR1 and CDR2 from the germline V gene are DFQATT and SNEGSKA (reference sequence).

This clonotype was counted a few times. This chain joins TRBV11-2 and TRBJ1-1; 9 bases are shared with TRBD1. After removal of 1 base from V and 0 bases from J, the junction contained 9 bases not matched to a gene. Germline V gives CDR1 SGHAT, CDR2 FQNNGV. CDR3 length: 18 residues. Here the CDR3 DNA reads TGTGCCAGCAGCTTAGTCGTCACAGGGGGCGCATTGAACACTGAAGCTTTCTTT. Its protein product is CASSLVVTGGALNTEAFF.

The genes are TRBV20-1 and TRBJ2-7, with D possibly being TRBD1 (5 bases). Deletions cut 6 bases from V and 4 bases from J, with 13 bases between. Germline loops: CDR1 DFQATT, CDR2 SNEGSKA (reference sequence). CDR3 length: 12 amino acids. CDR3 sequence: CSAPTVGYEQYF. The DNA of the CDR3 is TGCAGTGCGCCGACAGTGGGTTACGAGCAGTACTTC.

This CDR3 is CASSQVIPGGETQYF. CDR3 nucleotide sequence: TGCGCCAGCAGCCAAGTTATCCCGGGAGGCGAGACCCAGTACTTC. The chain carries TRBV4-1 and TRBJ2-5; 7 bases match TRBD2. CDR3 size: 15 residues. Germline CDR1 is MGHRA and CDR2 is YSYEKL. V lost 1 base to trimming and J lost 5 bases; unmatched junction nucleotides: 7.

This chain connects TRBV6-5 to TRBJ1-2; 7 bases are a match to TRBD1. CDR1 is MNHEY and CDR2 is SVGAGI in the germline V gene. Losses at the gene ends were 0 bases for V and 8 bases for J; bases not matched to a gene: 9. This CDR3 has 15 residues. CDR3 in DNA: TGTGCCAGCAGTTACTCGAAAGCAGGGGGGTTGGGCTACACCTTC. This codes for CASSYSKAGGLGYTF.

This clonotype was counted only a few times. This chain links TRBV7-2 with TRBJ1-3; maybe TRBD1 (6 bases). The germline V gene encodes CDR1 SGHTA and CDR2 FQGNSA. V lost 8 bases to trimming and J lost 2 bases, with 19 bases between them. The length of the CDR3 is 16 residues. Written as DNA, the CDR3 is TGTGCCAGCGGGAGAGGGGGGGCTATCGCTGGAAACACCATATATTTT. Translation gives CASGRGGAIAGNTIYF.

This chain uses TRBV5-6 with TRBJ2-5; 14 bases are a match to TRBD2. This CDR3 region has 15 residues. In germline, CDR1 is SGHDT, CDR2 YYEEEE. Germline trimming cut 6 bases from V and 4 bases from J; bases unmatched to any gene: 5. In DNA, the CDR3 is TGTGCCAGCACCCCGGGACTAGCGGGAGTAGAGACCCAGTACTTC. Residues: CASTPGLAGVETQYF.

This clonotype was seen only once. The chain employs TRBV29-1 and TRBJ2-3; 7 bases are a match to TRBD1. J was trimmed by 2 bases and V by 3 bases; bases with no gene match: 11. This CDR3 has 16 residues. CDR1 is SQVTM, CDR2 ANQGSEA, per germline. CDR3 loop: CSVERPRQGLTDTQYF. CDR3 nucleotide sequence: TGCAGCGTTGAGAGACCACGACAGGGCCTCACAGATACGCAGTATTTT.

This clonotype was counted only a few times. This chain joins TRBV6-6 and TRBJ2-1; D uncertain. V gave up 9 bases and J gave up 4 bases, with 10 bases separating them. This CDR3 is 12 amino acids long. Germline loops: CDR1 MNHNY, CDR2 SVGAGI (reference sequence). CDR3 residues: CASRTRYNEQFF. CDR3 sequence (DNA): TGTGCCAGTAGAACTCGATACAATGAGCAGTTCTTC.

The chain employs TRBV10-3 and TRBJ2-3; TRBD2 agrees at 8 bases. J was trimmed by 3 bases and V by 4 bases; bases with no gene match: 6. The V gene's germline CDR1 is ENHRY and CDR2 SYGVKD. CDR3 length: 15 amino acids. CDR3 sequence (DNA): TGTGCCATCAGTGTCCGGGGCGGGAGGACAGATACGCAGTATTTT. Translation gives CAISVRGGRTDTQYF.

This clonotype was seen more than once but under ten times. The chain joins TRBV12-3 or TRBV12-4 to TRBJ2-7, with 8 bases fitting TRBD2. V shed 5 bases, J shed 2 bases, and the junction held 2 bases outside the gene matches. This CDR3 contains 13 residues. The chain's CDR3 is CASSKGLAYEQYV. CDR3 nucleotides: TGTGCCAGCAGTAAGGGACTAGCCTACGAGCAGTACGTC.

The CDR3 bases are TGTGCCAGCAGCCGCCTAACCCAGACTGAAGCTTTCTTT. As protein: CASSRLTQTEAFF. This rearrangement joins TRBV14 to TRBJ1-1; no firm D call. CDR1 is SGHDN and CDR2 is FVKESK in the germline V gene. This CDR3 has 13 residues. The germline V and J ends were trimmed by 4 bases and 5 bases, with 11 bases remaining between them.

This clonotype was seen just once. This rearrangement joins TRBV5-1 to TRBJ1-3; D perhaps matches TRBD1 (6 bases). The CDR3 spans 14 residues. Between the trimmed V and J ends, which lost 7 bases and 4 bases, there was a span of 15 bases. CDR1 SGHRS and CDR2 YFSETQ come from the germline V gene. The CDR3 spells CASSNPDRGNTIYF. DNA for the CDR3: TGCGCCAGCTCAAACCCGGACAGAGGAAACACCATATATTTT.

The rearrangement uses TRBV10-3 and TRBJ1-2; the D is unclear. V was clipped by 3 bases and J by 8 bases, with 10 bases between them. Germline values: CDR1 ENHRY, CDR2 SYGVKD. The CDR3 has 12 residues. CDR3 protein: CAISDRSRGYTF. The CDR3, as DNA: TGTGCCATCAGTGATCGTTCTCGGGGCTACACCTTC.

The chain has TRBV20-1 and TRBJ1-5; TRBD1 might be the D (6 bases). Germline V CDR1 and CDR2: DFQATT, SNEGSKA (reference sequence). CDR3 size: 15 residues. V dropped 2 bases and J dropped 2 bases, with 13 bases sitting between them. CDR3 region: CSARMGARGNQPQHF. CDR3 in DNA: TGCAGTGCTAGAATGGGGGCGCGGGGCAATCAGCCCCAGCATTTT.

This clonotype was found a few times. The chain is built from TRBV29-1 and TRBJ1-1; no clear D. The ends were cut back, 5 bases at V and 1 base at J, with 14 bases in the middle. The CDR3 consists of 14 residues. Germline V gene sequence: CDR1 SQVTM, CDR2 ANQGSEA. DNA for the CDR3: TGCAGCGTTATCGGGGTATTGGCGAACACTGAAGCTTTCTTT. Translated: CSVIGVLANTEAFF.

The CDR3 region has the DNA TGTGCCACCAGTGCCCCGATCACCGGGGAGCTGTTTTTT. It is translated as CATSAPITGELFF. The genes are TRBV24-1 and TRBJ2-2, with D uncertain. CDR1 is KGHDR and CDR2 is SFDVKD in the germline V gene. The CDR3 extends over 13 amino acids. The V end lost 5 bases, the J end lost 4 bases, and 7 bases lay between the germline ends.

The chain recombines TRBV10-3 with TRBJ2-6, with TRBD2 as a possible D gene (5 bases). V lost 5 bases and J 1 base, leaving 15 bases between the germline ends. Germline CDR1 and CDR2: ENHRY and SYGVKD. The CDR3 totals 17 residues. The DNA of the CDR3 is TGTGCCATCAGTCGGGAAGTTGCCGGGTCTGGGGCCAACGTCCTGACTTTC. This sequence encodes CAISREVAGSGANVLTF.

This chain links TRBV27 with TRBJ1-5; tentatively, D is TRBD1 (6 bases). The germline V gene encodes CDR1 MNHEY and CDR2 SMNVEV (reference sequence). This CDR3 comprises 19 residues. V was pared by 7 bases and J by 1 base, with 26 bases between. DNA for the CDR3: TGTGCCAGCACCTCGTGGGATCAGGGGCCCCAGGGGAGCAATCAGCCCCAGCATTTT. It codes for CASTSWDQGPQGSNQPQHF.

This clonotype was observed a few times. The chain couples TRBV12-3 or TRBV12-4 to TRBJ2-6, with 7 bases lining up with TRBD2. CDR3 size: 13 residues. The V segment lost 10 bases and the J segment 4 bases; nucleotides outside the gene matches: 4. CDR3 DNA sequence: TGTGCCACCGGGAGGTCCGGGGCCAACGTCCTGACTTTC. It encodes CATGRSGANVLTF.

The J gene is TRBJ1-4, the V gene TRBV15; 9 bases map to TRBD1. J lost 4 bases, V lost 0 bases, and 9 bases had no gene match. The CDR3 runs 18 residues. In germline, CDR1 is LNHNV, CDR2 YYDKDF (reference sequence). CDR3 sequence (DNA): TGTGCCACCAGCAGAGATTGGGGGAAGGGACAGGGTAATGAAAAACTGTTTTTT. Protein sequence: CATSRDWGKGQGNEKLFF.

This clonotype was seen more than once but under ten times. This chain connects TRBV2 to TRBJ1-4, with D unclear. CDR1 is SNHLY, CDR2 FYNNEI, per germline. This CDR3 has 14 amino acids. V dropped 3 bases and J dropped 7 bases, with 12 bases sitting between them. The CDR3 protein is CASSDGLASEKLFF. DNA for the CDR3: TGTGCCAGCAGTGATGGGTTAGCGAGTGAAAAACTGTTTTTT.

This clonotype has only a few counts. The rearrangement links TRBV6-1 to TRBJ1-5, with 10 bases that match TRBD1. Trimming removed 6 bases from V and 6 bases from J; junction bases left unmatched: 2. Germline V lookup: CDR1 MNHNS, CDR2 SASEGT. The CDR3 spans 13 residues. CDR3 coding DNA: TGTGCCAGCAGCCGGGACAGGGGTCAGCCCCAGCATTTT. Amino acid sequence: CASSRDRGQPQHF.

The sample holds a few counts of this clonotype. The chain employs TRBV24-1 and TRBJ2-2; D assignment may be TRBD1 or TRBD2 (5 bases each). CDR1 KGHDR and CDR2 SFDVKD come from the germline V gene. There are 18 residues in the CDR3. Trimming stripped 3 bases from V and 5 bases from J, with 21 bases between. This CDR3 is CATSDLDSAFGNTGELFF. The CDR3 coding sequence is TGTGCCACCAGTGATCTTGACAGTGCCTTCGGGAATACCGGGGAGCTGTTTTTT.

This chain joins TRBV12-3 or TRBV12-4 and TRBJ2-1; tentatively, D is TRBD2 (6 bases). Trimming cost V 2 bases and J 4 bases, with 9 bases left between them. CDR3 length: 14 amino acids. The CDR3 is CASSLLAKYNEQFF. CDR3 nucleotides: TGTGCCAGCAGTTTACTAGCGAAGTACAATGAGCAGTTCTTC.

This clonotype was seen a handful of times. The chain is built from TRBV29-1 and TRBJ2-5; D remains ambiguous. Germline loops: CDR1 SQVTM, CDR2 ANQGSEA. The length of the CDR3 is 13 residues. The V and J ends lost 6 bases and 5 bases respectively, with 16 bases between them. The CDR3 bases are TGCAGCGTAACCCGACTCCCACTCGAGACCCAGTACTTC. Translated: CSVTRLPLETQYF.